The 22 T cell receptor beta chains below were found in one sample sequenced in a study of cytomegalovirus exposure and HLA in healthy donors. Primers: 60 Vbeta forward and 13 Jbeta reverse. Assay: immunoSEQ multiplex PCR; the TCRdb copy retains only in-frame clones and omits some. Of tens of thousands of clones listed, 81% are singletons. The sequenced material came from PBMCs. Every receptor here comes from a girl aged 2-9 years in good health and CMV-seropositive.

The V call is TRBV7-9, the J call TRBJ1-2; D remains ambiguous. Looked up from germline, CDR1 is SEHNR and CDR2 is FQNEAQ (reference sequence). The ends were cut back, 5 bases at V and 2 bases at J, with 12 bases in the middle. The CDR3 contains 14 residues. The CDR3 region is CASSPLAENYGYTF. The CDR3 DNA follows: TGTGCCAGCAGCCCCCTTGCGGAGAACTATGGCTACACCTTC.

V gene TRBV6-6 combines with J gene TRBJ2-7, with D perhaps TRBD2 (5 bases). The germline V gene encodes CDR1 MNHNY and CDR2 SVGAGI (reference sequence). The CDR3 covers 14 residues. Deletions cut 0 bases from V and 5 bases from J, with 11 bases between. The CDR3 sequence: CASSYSRSGNEQYF. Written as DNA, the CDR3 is TGTGCCAGCAGTTACTCGAGGTCGGGAAACGAGCAGTACTTC.

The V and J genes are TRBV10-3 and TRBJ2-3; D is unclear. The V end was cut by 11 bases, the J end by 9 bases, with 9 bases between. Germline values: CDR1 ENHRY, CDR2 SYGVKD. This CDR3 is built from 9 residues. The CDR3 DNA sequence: TGTGCCGAGCCTCCCACGCAGTATTTT. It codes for CAEPPTQYF.

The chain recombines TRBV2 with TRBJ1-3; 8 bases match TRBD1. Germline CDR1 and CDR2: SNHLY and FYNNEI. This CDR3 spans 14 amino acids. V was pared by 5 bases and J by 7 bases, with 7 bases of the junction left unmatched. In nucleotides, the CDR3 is TGTGCCAGCAGTCAACAGGGGGGGAGCAACACCATATATTTT. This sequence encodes CASSQQGGSNTIYF.

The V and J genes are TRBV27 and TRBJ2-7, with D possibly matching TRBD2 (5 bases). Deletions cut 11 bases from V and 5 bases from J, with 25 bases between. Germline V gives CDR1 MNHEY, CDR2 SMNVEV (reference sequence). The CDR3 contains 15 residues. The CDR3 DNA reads TGTGCCCCAAATAGGGCGGCGGGCCCCGGTGACGAGCAGTACTTC. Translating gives CAPNRAAGPGDEQYF.

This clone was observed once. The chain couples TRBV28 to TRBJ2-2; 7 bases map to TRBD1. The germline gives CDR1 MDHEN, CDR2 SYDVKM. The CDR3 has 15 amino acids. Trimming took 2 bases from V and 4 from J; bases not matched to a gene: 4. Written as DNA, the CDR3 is TGTGCCAGCAGTTTAAGGGGACAGTTCACCGGGGAGCTGTTTTTT. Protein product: CASSLRGQFTGELFF.

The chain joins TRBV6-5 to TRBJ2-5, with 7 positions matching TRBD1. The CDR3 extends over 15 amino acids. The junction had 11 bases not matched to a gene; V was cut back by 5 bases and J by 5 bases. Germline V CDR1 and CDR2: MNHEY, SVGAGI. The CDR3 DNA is TGTGCCAGCAGTCCCAAAACAGGGGAGCGCGAGACCCAGTACTTC. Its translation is CASSPKTGERETQYF.

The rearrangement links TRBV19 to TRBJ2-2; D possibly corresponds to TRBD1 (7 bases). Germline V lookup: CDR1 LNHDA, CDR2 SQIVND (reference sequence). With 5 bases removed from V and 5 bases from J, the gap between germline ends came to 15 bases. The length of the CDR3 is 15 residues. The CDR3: CASSSRQGGTGELFF. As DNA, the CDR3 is TGTGCCAGTAGTTCAAGACAGGGAGGAACCGGGGAGCTGTTTTTT. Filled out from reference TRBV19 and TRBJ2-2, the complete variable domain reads DGGITQSPKYLFRKEGQNVTLSCEQNLNHDAMYWYRQDPGQGLRLIYYSQIVNDFQKGDIAEGYSVSREKKESFPLTVTSAQKNPTAFYLCASSSRQGGTGELFFGEGSRLTVL.

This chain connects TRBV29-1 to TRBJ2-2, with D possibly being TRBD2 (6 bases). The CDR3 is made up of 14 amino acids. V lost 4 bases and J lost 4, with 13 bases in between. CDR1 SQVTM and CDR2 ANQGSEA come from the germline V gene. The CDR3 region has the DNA TGCAGCGTTGGCCCCCCCGGGGGCACCGGGGAGCTGTTTTTT. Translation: CSVGPPGGTGELFF.

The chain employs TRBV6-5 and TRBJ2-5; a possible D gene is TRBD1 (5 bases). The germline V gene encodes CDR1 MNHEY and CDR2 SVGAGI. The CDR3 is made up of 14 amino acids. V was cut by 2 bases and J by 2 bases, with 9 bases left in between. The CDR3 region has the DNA TGTGCCAGCAGTTACCAGACAGATCAAGAGACCCAGTACTTC. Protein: CASSYQTDQETQYF.

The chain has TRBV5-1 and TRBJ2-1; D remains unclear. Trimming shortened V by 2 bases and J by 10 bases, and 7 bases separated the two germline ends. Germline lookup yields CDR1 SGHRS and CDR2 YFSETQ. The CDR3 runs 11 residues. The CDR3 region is CASSFEWEQFF. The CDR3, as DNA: TGCGCCAGCAGCTTTGAGTGGGAGCAGTTCTTC.

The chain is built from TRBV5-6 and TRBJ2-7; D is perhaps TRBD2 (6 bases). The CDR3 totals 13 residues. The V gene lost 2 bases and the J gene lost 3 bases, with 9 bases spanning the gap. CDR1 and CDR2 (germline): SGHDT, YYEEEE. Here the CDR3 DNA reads TGTGCCAGCAGCTTAGGCGGGGACTACGAGCAGTACTTC. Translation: CASSLGGDYEQYF. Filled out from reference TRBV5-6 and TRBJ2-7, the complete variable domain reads DAGVTQSPTHLIKTRGQQVTLRCSPKSGHDTVSWYQQALGQGPQFIFQYYEEEERQRGNFPDRFSGHQFPNYSSELNVNALLLGDSALYLCASSLGGDYEQYFGPGTRLTVT.

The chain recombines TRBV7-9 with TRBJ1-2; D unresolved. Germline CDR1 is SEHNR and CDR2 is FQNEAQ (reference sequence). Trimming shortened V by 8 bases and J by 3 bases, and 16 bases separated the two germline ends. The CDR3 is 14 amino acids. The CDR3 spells CASQTLGSDYGYTF. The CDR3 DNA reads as TGTGCCAGCCAGACTCTGGGTAGCGACTATGGCTACACCTTC.

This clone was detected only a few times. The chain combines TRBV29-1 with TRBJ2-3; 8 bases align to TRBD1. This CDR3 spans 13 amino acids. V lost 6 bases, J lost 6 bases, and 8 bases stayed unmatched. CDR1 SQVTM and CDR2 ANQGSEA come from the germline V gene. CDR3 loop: CSVKQGVGDTQYF. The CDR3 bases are TGCAGCGTAAAACAGGGGGTGGGTGATACGCAGTATTTT.

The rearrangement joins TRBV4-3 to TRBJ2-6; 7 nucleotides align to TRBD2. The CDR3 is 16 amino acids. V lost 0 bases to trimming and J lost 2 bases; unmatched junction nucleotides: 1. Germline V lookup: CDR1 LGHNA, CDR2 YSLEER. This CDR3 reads CASSQEAGAGANVLTF. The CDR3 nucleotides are TGCGCCAGCAGCCAAGAGGCGGGAGCTGGGGCCAACGTCCTGACTTTC.

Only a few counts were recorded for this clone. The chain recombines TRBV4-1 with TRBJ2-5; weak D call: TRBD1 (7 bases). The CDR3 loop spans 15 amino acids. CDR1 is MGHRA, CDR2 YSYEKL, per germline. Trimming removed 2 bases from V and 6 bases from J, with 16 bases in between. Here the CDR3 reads CASSQPKTGRKTQYF. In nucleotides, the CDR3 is TGCGCCAGCAGCCAACCTAAGACAGGGAGGAAGACCCAGTACTTC.

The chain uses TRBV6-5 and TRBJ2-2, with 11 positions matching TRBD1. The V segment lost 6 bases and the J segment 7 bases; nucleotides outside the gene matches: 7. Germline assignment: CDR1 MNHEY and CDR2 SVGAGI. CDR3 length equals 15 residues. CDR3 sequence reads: CASRIGQGANGELFF. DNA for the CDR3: TGTGCCAGCAGGATCGGACAGGGGGCTAACGGGGAGCTGTTTTTT.

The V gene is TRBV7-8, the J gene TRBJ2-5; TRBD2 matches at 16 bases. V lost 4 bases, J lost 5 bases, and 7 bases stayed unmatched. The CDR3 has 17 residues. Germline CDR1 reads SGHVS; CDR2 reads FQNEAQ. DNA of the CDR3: TGTGCCAGCAGCTGGGGACTAGCGGGAGGGCCATGGGAGACCCAGTACTTC. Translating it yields CASSWGLAGGPWETQYF.

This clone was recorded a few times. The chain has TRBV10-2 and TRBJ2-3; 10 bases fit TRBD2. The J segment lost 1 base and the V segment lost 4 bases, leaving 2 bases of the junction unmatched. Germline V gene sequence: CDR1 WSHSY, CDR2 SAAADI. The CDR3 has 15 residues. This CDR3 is CASSVGTSGTDTQYF. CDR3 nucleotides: TGCGCCAGCAGTGTGGGGACTAGCGGCACAGATACGCAGTATTTT.

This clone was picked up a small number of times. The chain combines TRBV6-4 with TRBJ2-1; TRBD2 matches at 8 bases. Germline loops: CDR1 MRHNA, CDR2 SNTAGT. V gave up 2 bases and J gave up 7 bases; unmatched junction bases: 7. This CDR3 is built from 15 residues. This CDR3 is CASSDRAGEGNEQFF. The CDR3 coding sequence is TGTGCCAGCAGTGACAGAGCGGGAGAGGGTAATGAGCAGTTCTTC.

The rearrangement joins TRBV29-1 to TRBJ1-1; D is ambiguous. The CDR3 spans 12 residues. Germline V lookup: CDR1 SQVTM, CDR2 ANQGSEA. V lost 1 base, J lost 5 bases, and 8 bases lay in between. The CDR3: CSVEVSRTEAFF. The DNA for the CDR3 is TGCAGCGTTGAAGTTTCGAGGACTGAAGCTTTCTTT.

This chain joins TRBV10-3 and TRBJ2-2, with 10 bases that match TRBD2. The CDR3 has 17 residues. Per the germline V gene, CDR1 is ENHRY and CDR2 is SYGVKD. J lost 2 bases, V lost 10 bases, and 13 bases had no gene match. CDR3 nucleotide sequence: TGTGCCACTTCAGTCCTTCCTAGCGGGAGAAACACCGGGGAGCTGTTTTTT. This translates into CATSVLPSGRNTGELFF.